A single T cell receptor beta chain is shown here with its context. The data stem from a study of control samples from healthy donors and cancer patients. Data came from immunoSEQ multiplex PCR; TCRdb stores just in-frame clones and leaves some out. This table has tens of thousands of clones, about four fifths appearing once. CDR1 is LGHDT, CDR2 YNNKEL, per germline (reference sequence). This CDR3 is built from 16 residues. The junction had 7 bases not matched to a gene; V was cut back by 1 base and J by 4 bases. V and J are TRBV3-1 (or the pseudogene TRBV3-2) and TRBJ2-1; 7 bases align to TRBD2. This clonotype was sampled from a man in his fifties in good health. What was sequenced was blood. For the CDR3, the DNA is TGTGCCAGCAGCCAAGGCGGGGGAGGTCTATACAATGAGCAGTTCTTC. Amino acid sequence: CASSQGGGGLYNEQFF.